The T cell receptor beta chain under discussion was sequenced for a study of T cells in localized non-small cell lung cancer (dated by TCRdb to about 2020). With respect to the entire study: Comparing tumors with uninvolved tumor-adjacent lungs, the study looked at the T cell repertoires of over 200 patients with early-stage NSCLC. The cohort comprised a few hundred treatment-naïve NSCLC patients with resected, localized lung tumors. NSCLC patients had a mean age of roughly 66 years, and 129 were male and about a hundred female. Broad study findings and their caveats: A median of 57 of the top 100 tumor clones turned up in the paired uninvolved adjacent lung, and 25 to 35 of those clones also ranked among the top 100 of that same adjacent lung. Higher blood T cell density associated with longer overall survival, while higher adjacent-lung clonality associated with shorter survival. Because multi-region tumor sequencing was not done, intratumor heterogeneity could not be ruled out. Because the study design was exploratory, TCR variables were selected using unadjusted p-values without false-discovery rate correction. Uninvolved tumor-adjacent lung showed the highest T cell clonality, higher than tumor, which suggests more focused antigenic responses in the uninvolved tumor-adjacent lung.

Notes on this clone: Its target antigen remains unknown. There are no base qualities to consult, and no much larger clone falls within one base.

At diagnosis, peripheral blood, uninvolved tumor-adjacent lung and tumor were collected and stored as a combination of fresh-frozen and FFPE material. The immunoSEQ Assay was used to sequence TCR beta CDR3 regions from DNA. Processing in the source paper ran as follows. T cell density was computed as TCR beta template counts normalized to usable DNA estimated by amplifying housekeeping genes. Richness was estimated using the preseqR package, with extrapolation to 400,000 templates for PBMC samples and to 120,000 templates for tissue samples. Clonality was defined as one minus Pielou's evenness. Tissue-enriched TCRs were identified by differential abundance testing using productive amino-acid clonotypes, minimum total count 5 and alpha 0.1. The Jaccard Index and the Morisita Overlap Index were used to measure repertoire overlap between compartments. GLIPH clustered TCR beta CDR3s with public tetramer-defined viral CDR3s; viral motifs required at least three viral sequences plus V-gene enrichment. TCRdb's version of the immuneACCESS table is confined to in-frame rearrangements and falls short of the full clone set. An unresolved V gene accounts for under half of the shortfall where checked; the remainder is of unknown origin. The V and J calls and the clone size are those of that table, but D and trimming were determined from the DNA. This sample comprises roughly 1,700 clones, 20% to 30% of them detected only once. The ten largest clones take up roughly 10% of the sample.

The germline V gene gives CDR1 as SGDLS and CDR2 as YYNGEE. The CDR3 measures 14 amino acids from cysteine to phenylalanine. Left in the record is the CDR3 DNA by itself, 42 bases read in frame from the first base. V is trimmed back by 5 bases and J by 6 bases, and the junction contains 7 bases that no gene match accounts for. This receptor was obtained from a male donor aged 60 or older with stage II squamous cell lung carcinoma. Recombination joined TRBV9 with TRBJ1-2; TRBD1 agrees with 10 junctional bases. The source was lung tumor tissue, collected before any cancer treatment. The nucleotide sequence reads TGTGCCAGCAGGCGGGACAGGGGCCAGGATGGCTACACCTTC. Its protein is CASRRDRGQDGYTF.